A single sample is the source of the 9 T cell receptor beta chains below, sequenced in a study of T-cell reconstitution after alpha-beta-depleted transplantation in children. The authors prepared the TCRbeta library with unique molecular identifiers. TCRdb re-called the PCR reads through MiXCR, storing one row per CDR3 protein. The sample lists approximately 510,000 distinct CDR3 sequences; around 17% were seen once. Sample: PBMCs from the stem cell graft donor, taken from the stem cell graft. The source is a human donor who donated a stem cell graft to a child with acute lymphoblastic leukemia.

The CDR3 DNA reads TGCGCCAGCTGGTCCGGGAACACCGGGGAGCTGTTTTTT. The encoded protein is CASWSGNTGELFF. The chain couples TRBV10-2 to TRBJ2-2; D is uncertain. This CDR3 spans 13 amino acids. CDR1 and CDR2 (germline): WSHSY, SAAADI. V was clipped by 8 bases and J by 1 base, with 8 bases between them.

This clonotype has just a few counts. DNA for the CDR3: TGTGCCAGCAGCGCGCTATGGACTACTGAAGCTTTCTTT. Amino acid sequence: CASSALWTTEAFF. The rearrangement joins TRBV27 to TRBJ1-1; D is ambiguous. V was pared by 6 bases and J by 5 bases, with 13 bases between. The CDR3 extends over 13 amino acids. Germline V gene sequence: CDR1 MNHEY, CDR2 SMNVEV (reference sequence).

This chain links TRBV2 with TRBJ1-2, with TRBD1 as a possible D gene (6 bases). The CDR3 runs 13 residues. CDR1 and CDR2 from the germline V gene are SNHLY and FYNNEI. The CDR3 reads CTFCPQGNYGYTF. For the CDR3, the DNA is TGTACCTTCTGTCCTCAGGGGAACTATGGCTACACCTTC.

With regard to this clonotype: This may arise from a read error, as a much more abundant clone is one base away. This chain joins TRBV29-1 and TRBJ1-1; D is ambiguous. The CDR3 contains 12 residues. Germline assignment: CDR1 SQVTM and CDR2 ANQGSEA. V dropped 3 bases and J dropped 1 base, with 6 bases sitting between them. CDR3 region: CSVEERNTEAFF. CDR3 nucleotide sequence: TGCAGCGTTGAGGAAAGGAACACTGAAGCTTTCTTT.

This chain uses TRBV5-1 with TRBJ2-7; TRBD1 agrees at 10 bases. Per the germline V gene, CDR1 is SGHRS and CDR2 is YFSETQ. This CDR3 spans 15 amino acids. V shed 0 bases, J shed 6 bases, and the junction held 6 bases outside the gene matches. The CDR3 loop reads CASSLARDRGGEQYF. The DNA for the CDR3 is TGCGCCAGCAGCTTGGCTAGGGACAGGGGCGGCGAGCAGTACTTC.

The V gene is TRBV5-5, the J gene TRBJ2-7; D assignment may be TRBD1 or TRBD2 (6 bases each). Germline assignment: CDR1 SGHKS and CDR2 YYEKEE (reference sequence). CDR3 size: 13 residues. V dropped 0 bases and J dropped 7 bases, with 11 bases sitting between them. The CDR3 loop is CASSLDGGGEQYF. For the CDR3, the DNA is TGTGCCAGCAGCTTGGACGGGGGCGGGGAGCAGTACTTC. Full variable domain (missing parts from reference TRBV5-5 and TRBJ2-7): DAGVTQSPTHLIKTRGQQVTLRCSPISGHKSVSWYQQVLGQGPQFIFQYYEKEERGRGNFPDRFSARQFPNYSSELNVNALLLGDSALYLCASSLDGGGEQYFGPGTRLTVT.

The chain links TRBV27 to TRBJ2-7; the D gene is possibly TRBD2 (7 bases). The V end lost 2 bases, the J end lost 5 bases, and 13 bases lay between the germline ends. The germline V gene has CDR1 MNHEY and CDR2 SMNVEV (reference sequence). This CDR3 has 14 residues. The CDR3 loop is CASSLKRGGDEQYF. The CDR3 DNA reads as TGTGCCAGCAGTTTAAAAAGGGGGGGCGACGAGCAGTACTTC.

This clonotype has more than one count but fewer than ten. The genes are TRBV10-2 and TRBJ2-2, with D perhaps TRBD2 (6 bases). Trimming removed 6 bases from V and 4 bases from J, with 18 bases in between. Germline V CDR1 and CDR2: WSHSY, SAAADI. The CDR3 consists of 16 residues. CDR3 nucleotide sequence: TGCGCCAGCAGGGTCAGCGGGCCCCGCGTCACCGGGGAGCTGTTTTTT. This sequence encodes CASRVSGPRVTGELFF.

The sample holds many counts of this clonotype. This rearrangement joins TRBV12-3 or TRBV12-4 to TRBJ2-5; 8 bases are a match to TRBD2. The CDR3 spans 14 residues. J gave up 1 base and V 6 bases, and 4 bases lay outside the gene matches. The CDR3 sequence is CASSPGGVQETQYF. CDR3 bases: TGTGCCAGCAGCCCCGGGGGGGTCCAAGAGACCCAGTACTTC.